The sequence of this T cell receptor (beta chain) was determined in a study of T cells expressing NK-cell markers. Study overall: The sequencing cohort of eight donors included seven HCMV-seropositive individuals and one seronegative individual. Study outcomes and limitations: In a group of 5 to 7 donors, dominant NKG2C+ clonotypes represented about 1.0-7.5% of CD8+ T cells. Leadership of the CD3+CD56-NKG2C+ fraction also belonged to these clonotypes in a handful of donors.

Of note for this clonotype: Its antigen is still unknown.

Per germline, CDR1 SEHNR and CDR2 FQNEAQ (reference sequence). The CDR3 is made up of 17 amino acids. TCRdb reprocessed the 5' RACE reads, with one entry per CDR3 protein and no DNA. Its clone listing holds roughly 390,000 distinct CDR3 sequences. The clonotype originates from a man aged 18-70 years in good health. The V and J genes are TRBV7-9 and TRBJ2-7; TCRdb designates TRBD2, a call that cannot be tested without DNA. The specimen was blood T cells: a sorted CD56 or NKG2C T cell subset, CD4+ or CD8+ T cells, or bulk PBMC T cells (not recorded which). CDR3 residues: CASSLSAGTSGSYEQYF.